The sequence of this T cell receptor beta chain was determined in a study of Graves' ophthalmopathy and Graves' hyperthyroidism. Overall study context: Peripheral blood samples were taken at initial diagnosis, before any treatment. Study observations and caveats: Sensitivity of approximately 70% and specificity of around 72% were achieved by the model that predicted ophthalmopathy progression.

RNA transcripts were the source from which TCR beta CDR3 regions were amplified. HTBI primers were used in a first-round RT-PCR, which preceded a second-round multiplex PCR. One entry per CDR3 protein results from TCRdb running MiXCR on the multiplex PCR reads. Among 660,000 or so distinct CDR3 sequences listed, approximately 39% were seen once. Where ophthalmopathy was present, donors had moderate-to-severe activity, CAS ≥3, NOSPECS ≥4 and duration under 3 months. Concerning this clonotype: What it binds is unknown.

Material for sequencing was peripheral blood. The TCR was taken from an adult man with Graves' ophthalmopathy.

Written as DNA, the CDR3 is TGTGCCACCAGCAGGGACAGTTACGGCAATCAGCCCCAGTACTTC. It specifies CATSRDSYGNQPQYF. The rearrangement links TRBV15 to TRBJ2-5; perhaps TRBD1 as D (6 bases). Germline V gene sequence: CDR1 LNHNV, CDR2 YYDKDF (reference sequence). The germline V and J ends were trimmed by 3 bases and 9 bases, with 20 bases remaining between them. The CDR3 runs 15 residues.